This TCR beta chain was captured in a study of cytomegalovirus exposure and HLA in healthy donors. Study-wide points: Both high specificity and high sensitivity reportedly marked the classifier's diagnosis of cytomegalovirus status. The authors enumerated over 150 TCR beta chains as linked to cytomegalovirus. Among the CMV-associated chains, a few were confirmed in vitro as specific for CMV antigens.

Clones were sequenced by immunoSEQ multiplex PCR, and TCRdb holds only the in-frame ones, with some missing. The sample lists fewer than 70,000 clones; approximately 90% were seen once. CDR1 and CDR2 from the germline V gene are MRHNA and SNTAGT. CDR3 length: 13 residues. J lost 6 bases, V lost 2 bases, and 1 base had no gene match. While the first cohort had some 700 subjects, the donors belonged to the separate validation cohort of over a hundred subjects. Worth noting for this clone: Antigen: not known.

This clonotype was sampled from a man aged 18 to 30 in good health and CMV-seronegative. The sample was PBMCs. The J gene is TRBJ2-3, the V gene TRBV6-4, with 8 bases fitting TRBD1. The CDR3 DNA sequence: TGTGCCAGCAGTGACCGGGACAGGGATACGCAGTATTTT. The encoded protein is CASSDRDRDTQYF.